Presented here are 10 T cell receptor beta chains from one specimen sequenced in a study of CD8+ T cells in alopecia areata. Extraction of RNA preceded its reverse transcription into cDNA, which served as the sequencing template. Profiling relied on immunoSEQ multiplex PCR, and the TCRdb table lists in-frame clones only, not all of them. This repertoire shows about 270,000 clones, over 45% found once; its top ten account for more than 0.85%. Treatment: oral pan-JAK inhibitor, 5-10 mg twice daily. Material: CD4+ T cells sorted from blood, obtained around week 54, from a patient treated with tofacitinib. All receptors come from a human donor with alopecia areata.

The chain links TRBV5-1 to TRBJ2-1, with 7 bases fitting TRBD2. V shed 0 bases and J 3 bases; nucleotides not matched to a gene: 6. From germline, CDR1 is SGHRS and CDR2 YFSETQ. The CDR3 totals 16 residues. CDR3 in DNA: TGCGCCAGCAGCTTGGCCCCTAGCGGTGGCTACAATGAGCAGTTCTTC. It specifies CASSLAPSGGYNEQFF.

The CDR3 coding sequence is TGTGCCAGCAGTGCTCGTTCGGGTGCCTATAATTCACCCCTCCACTTT. Translating gives CASSARSGAYNSPLHF. V is TRBV9 and J is TRBJ1-6, with D hard to call. Trimming took off 5 bases at V and 2 bases at J, with 14 bases between the two ends. This CDR3 has 16 amino acids. CDR1 is SGDLS and CDR2 is YYNGEE in the germline V gene.

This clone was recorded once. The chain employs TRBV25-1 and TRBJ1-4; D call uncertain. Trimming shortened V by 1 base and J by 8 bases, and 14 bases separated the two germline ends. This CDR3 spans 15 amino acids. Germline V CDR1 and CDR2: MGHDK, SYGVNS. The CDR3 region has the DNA TGTGCCAGCAGTGAATTTTACGGACTAATCGAAAAACTGTTTTTT. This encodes CASSEFYGLIEKLFF.

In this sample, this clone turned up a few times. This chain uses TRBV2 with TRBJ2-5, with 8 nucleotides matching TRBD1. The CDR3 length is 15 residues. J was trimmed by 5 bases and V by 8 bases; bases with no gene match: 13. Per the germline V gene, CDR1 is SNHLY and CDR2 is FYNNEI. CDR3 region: CASPLSAGGLETQYF. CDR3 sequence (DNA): TGTGCCAGCCCCCTTTCGGCAGGGGGCTTGGAGACCCAGTACTTC.

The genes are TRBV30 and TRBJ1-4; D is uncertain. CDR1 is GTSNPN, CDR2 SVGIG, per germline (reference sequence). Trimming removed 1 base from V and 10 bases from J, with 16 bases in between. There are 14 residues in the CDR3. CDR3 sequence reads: CAWSGDIEDGKLFF. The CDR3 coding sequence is TGTGCCTGGAGTGGCGACATAGAGGACGGAAAACTGTTTTTT.

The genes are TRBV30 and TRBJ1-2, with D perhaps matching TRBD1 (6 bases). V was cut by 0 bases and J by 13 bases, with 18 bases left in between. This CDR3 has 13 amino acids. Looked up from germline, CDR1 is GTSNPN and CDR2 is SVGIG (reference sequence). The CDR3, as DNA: TGTGCCTGGAGTGTATTGGGGGGCGCATCGTCCACCTTC. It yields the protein CAWSVLGGASSTF.

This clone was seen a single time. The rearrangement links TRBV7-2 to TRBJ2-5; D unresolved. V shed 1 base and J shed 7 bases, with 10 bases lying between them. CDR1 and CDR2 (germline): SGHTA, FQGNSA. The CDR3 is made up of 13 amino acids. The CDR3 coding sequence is TGTGCCAGCAGCTTAGACTGGAGATGGACCCAGTACTTC. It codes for CASSLDWRWTQYF.

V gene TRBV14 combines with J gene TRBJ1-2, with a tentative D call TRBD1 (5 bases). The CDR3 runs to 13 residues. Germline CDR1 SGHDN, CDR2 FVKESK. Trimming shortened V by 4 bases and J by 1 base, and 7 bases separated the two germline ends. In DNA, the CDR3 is TGTGCCAGCAGCCGAGGACATAACTATGGCTACACCTTC. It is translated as CASSRGHNYGYTF.

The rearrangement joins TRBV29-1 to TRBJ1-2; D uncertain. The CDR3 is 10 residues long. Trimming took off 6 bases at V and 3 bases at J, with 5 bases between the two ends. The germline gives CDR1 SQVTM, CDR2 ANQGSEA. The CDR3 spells CSVSDYGYTF. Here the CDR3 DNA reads TGCAGCGTATCAGACTATGGCTACACCTTC.

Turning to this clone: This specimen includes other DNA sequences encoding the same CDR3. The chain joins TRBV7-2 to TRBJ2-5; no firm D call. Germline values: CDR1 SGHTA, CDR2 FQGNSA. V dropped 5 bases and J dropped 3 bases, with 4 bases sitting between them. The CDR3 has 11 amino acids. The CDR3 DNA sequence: TGTGCCAGCAGCCCGAAAGAGACCCAGTACTTC. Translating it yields CASSPKETQYF.